One and the same sample provided the 8 T cell receptor beta chains below, sequenced in a study of cytomegalovirus exposure and HLA in healthy donors listed by TCRdb under 2017. Library preparation used the immunoSEQ multiplex PCR assay. The multiplex PCR relied on a mix of 60 forward primers for TCR Vbeta segments and 13 reverse primers for TCR Jbeta segments. TCRdb took over this immuneACCESS table, retaining in-frame rearrangements with V and J assigned. Such tables are incomplete; in checked studies, under half of the missing clones stem from an unresolved V gene, and the remainder is unexplained. The sample includes approximately 220,000 clones, with roughly 80% observed a single time. The top ten clones comprise 2.9% of the sample. Sequenced input: PBMCs. These TCRs come from a man aged 25 to 45 in good health and CMV-seronegative.

This rearrangement joins TRBV28 to TRBJ1-2; 7 bases are a match to TRBD1. This CDR3 is 14 amino acids long. The germline V gene has CDR1 MDHEN and CDR2 SYDVKM. With 6 bases clipped from V and 4 bases from J, the junction kept 8 bases outside the gene matches. CDR3: CASSPHPGGYGYTF. CDR3 nucleotide sequence: TGTGCCAGCAGCCCCCATCCAGGGGGCTATGGCTACACCTTC.

V gene TRBV19 combines with J gene TRBJ2-3; 8 positions match TRBD2. Germline loops: CDR1 LNHDA, CDR2 SQIVND (reference sequence). J lost 6 bases, V lost 10 bases, and 12 bases had no gene match. The CDR3 runs to 14 residues. CDR3: CATKDAGGRDTQYF. The CDR3 DNA reads as TGTGCCACCAAAGATGCGGGGGGACGGGATACGCAGTATTTT.

This clone showed up just once. The J gene is TRBJ1-6, the V gene TRBV5-6, with 10 bases aligning to TRBD1. CDR3 size: 17 residues. V was pared by 2 bases and J by 10 bases, with 12 bases of the junction left unmatched. Germline V CDR1 and CDR2: SGHDT, YYEEEE. This chain's CDR3 is CASSFVVPGQGKSPLHF. CDR3 DNA sequence: TGTGCCAGCAGCTTTGTCGTGCCGGGACAGGGGAAGTCACCCCTCCACTTT.

This clone was seen once. The genes are TRBV28 and TRBJ1-2; weak D call: TRBD1 (5 bases). Germline CDR1 MDHEN, CDR2 SYDVKM. V lost 4 bases, J lost 2 bases, and 14 bases lay in between. The CDR3 length is 15 residues. The CDR3 DNA sequence: TGTGCCAGCAGTTACCCCCCCCCAGGGAACTATGGCTACACCTTC. This translates into CASSYPPPGNYGYTF.

The V and J genes are TRBV7-3 and TRBJ2-1, with 13 positions matching TRBD2. The V gene's germline CDR1 is SGHTA and CDR2 FQGTGA. The CDR3 is 15 residues long. With 5 bases clipped from V and 4 bases from J, the junction kept 2 bases outside the gene matches. The CDR3 protein is CASSQLAGGYNEQFF. The CDR3 DNA sequence: TGTGCCAGCAGCCAACTAGCGGGGGGGTACAATGAGCAGTTCTTC.

The chain has TRBV5-4 and TRBJ2-1; TRBD2 matches at 10 bases. CDR3 length equals 15 residues. Germline V CDR1 and CDR2: SGHNT, YYREEE (reference sequence). Losses at the gene ends were 7 bases for V and 1 base for J; bases not matched to a gene: 5. The chain's CDR3 is CASGSGGLSYNEQFF. DNA for the CDR3: TGTGCCAGCGGTAGCGGGGGGCTTTCCTACAATGAGCAGTTCTTC.

This chain joins TRBV5-5 and TRBJ1-2; tentatively, D is TRBD1 (6 bases). Trimming cost V 6 bases and J 1 base, with 16 bases left between them. The CDR3 has 15 residues. Germline lookup yields CDR1 SGHKS and CDR2 YYEKEE (reference sequence). This CDR3 is CASTPDSFINYGYTF. The CDR3 coding sequence is TGTGCCAGCACCCCGGACAGTTTCATTAACTATGGCTACACCTTC.

This sequence joins TRBV9 and TRBJ1-2; no clear D. Germline V CDR1 and CDR2: SGDLS, YYNGEE. Trimming shortened V by 4 bases and J by 2 bases, and 12 bases separated the two germline ends. The CDR3 is 14 residues long. CDR3: CASSLLTENYGYTF. In DNA form, the CDR3 reads TGTGCCAGCAGCCTGCTGACTGAGAACTATGGCTACACCTTC. The full variable domain, in which reference TRBV9 and TRBJ1-2 provide the parts outside the CDR3, is DSGVTQTPKHLITATGQRVTLRCSPRSGDLSVYWYQQSLDQGLQFLIQYYNGEERAKGNILERFSAQQFPDLHSELNLSSLELGDSALYFCASSLLTENYGYTFGSGTRLTVV.